What follows describes a single TCR beta chain. Its antigen remains unidentified. Treatment of patients with chemo-refractory metastatic non-small-cell lung cancer consisted of focal radiation plus CTLA-4 blockade with ipilimumab. Clones were read by immunoSEQ multiplex PCR, and TCRdb kept only the in-frame ones, dropping some. The profile shows around 59,000 clones, 70% to 85% of them singletons. The germline CDR1 and CDR2 sequences are ENHRY and SYGVKD. J lost 3 bases, V lost 6 bases, and 4 bases had no gene match. The CDR3 is made up of 14 amino acids. These data belong to a study of radiotherapy plus CTLA-4 blockade in lung cancer. Whole-study findings and limits: Some TCR clones had been derived from tumors. These clones expanded in peripheral blood after radiotherapy plus ipilimumab.

The rearrangement joins TRBV10-3 to TRBJ1-1, with 10 bases identical to TRBD1. Material: peripheral blood, obtained from a patient treated with radiotherapy plus ipilimumab. This receptor was taken from a human donor with non-small cell lung cancer who had a partial response to radiotherapy plus ipilimumab. This CDR3 is CAISLGTGDTEAFF. In nucleotides, the CDR3 is TGTGCCATCAGCCTCGGGACAGGGGACACTGAAGCTTTCTTT.